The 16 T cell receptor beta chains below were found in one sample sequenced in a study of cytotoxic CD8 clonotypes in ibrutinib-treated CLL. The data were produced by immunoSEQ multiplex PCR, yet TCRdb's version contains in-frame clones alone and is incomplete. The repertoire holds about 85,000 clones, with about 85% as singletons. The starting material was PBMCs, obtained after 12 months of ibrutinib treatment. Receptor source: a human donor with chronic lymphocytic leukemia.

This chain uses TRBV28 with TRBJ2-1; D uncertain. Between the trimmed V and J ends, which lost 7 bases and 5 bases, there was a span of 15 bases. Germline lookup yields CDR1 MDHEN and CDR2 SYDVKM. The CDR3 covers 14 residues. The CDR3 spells CASTSGRLDNEQFF. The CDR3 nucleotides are TGTGCCAGCACCTCGGGCAGGTTGGACAATGAGCAGTTCTTC. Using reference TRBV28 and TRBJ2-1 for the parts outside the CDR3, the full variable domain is DVKVTQSSRYLVKRTGEKVFLECVQDMDHENMFWYRQDPGLGLRLIYFSYDVKMKEKGDIPEGYSVSREKKERFSLILESASTNQTSMYLCASTSGRLDNEQFFGPGTRLTVL.

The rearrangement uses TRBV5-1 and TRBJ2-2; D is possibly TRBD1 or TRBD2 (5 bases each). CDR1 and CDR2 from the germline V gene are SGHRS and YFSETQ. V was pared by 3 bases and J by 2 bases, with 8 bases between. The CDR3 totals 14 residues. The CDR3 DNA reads TGCGCCAGCAGCTGGGACCCCAACACCGGGGAGCTGTTTTTT. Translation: CASSWDPNTGELFF.

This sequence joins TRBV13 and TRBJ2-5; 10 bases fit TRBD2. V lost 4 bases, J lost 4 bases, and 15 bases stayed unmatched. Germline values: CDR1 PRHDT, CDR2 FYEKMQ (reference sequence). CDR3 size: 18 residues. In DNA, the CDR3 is TGTGCCAGCAGCTCGAAATACTCCAGCGGGGGGGTTGGAGAGACCCAGTACTTC. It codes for CASSSKYSSGGVGETQYF. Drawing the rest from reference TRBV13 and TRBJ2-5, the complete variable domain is AAGVIQSPRHLIKEKRETATLKCYPIPRHDTVYWYQQGPGQDPQFLISFYEKMQSDKGSIPDRFSAQQFSDYHSELNMSSLELGDSALYFCASSSKYSSGGVGETQYFGPGTRLLVL.

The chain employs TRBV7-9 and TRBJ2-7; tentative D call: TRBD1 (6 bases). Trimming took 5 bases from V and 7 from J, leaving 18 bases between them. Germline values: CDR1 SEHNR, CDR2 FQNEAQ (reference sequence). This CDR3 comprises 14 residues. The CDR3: CASSPRTGPWEQYF. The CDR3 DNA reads TGTGCCAGCAGCCCGAGAACAGGGCCCTGGGAGCAGTACTTC. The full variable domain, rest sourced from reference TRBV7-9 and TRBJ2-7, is DTGVSQNPRHKITKRGQNVTFRCDPISEHNRLYWYRQTLGQGPEFLTYFQNEAQLEKSRLLSDRFSAERPKGSFSTLEIQRTEQGDSAMYLCASSPRTGPWEQYFGPGTRLTVT.

The CDR3 is CASSAGQLWSGYTF. The CDR3 nucleotides read TGCGCCAGCAGCGCCGGACAGCTCTGGAGTGGCTACACCTTC. The chain couples TRBV5-1 to TRBJ1-2; weak D call: TRBD1 (6 bases). The germline V gene encodes CDR1 SGHRS and CDR2 YFSETQ. The V end was cut by 4 bases, the J end by 7 bases, with 17 bases between. The CDR3 runs to 14 residues.

The CDR3 nucleotides are TGTGCCAGCAGCCCGAGAGGGCTAGCGGGAGTCAATGAGCAGTTCTTC. This translates into CASSPRGLAGVNEQFF. The chain combines TRBV7-9 with TRBJ2-1, with TRBD2 identical over 10 bases. Germline V gene data show CDR1 as SEHNR and CDR2 as FQNEAQ (reference sequence). Trimming took 5 bases from V and 6 from J; bases not matched to a gene: 10. This CDR3 region has 16 residues.

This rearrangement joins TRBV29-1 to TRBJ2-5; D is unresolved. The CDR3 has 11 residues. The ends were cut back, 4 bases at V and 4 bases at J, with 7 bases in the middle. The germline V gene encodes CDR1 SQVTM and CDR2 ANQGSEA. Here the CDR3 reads CSVVFGETQYF. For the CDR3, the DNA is TGCAGCGTTGTTTTTGGAGAGACCCAGTACTTC.

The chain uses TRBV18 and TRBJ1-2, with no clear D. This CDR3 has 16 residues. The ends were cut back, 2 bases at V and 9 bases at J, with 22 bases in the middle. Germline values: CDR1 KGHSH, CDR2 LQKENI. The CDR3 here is CASSPGPDPPLDRYTF. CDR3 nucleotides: TGTGCCAGCTCACCAGGTCCGGATCCCCCTTTGGATCGCTACACCTTC.

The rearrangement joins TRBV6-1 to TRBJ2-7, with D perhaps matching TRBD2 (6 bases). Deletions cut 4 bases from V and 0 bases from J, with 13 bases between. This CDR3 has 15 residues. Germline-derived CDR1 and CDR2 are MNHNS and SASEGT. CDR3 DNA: TGTGCCAGCAGTGCGGGACTCCCAAGCTCCTACGAGCAGTACTTC. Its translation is CASSAGLPSSYEQYF.

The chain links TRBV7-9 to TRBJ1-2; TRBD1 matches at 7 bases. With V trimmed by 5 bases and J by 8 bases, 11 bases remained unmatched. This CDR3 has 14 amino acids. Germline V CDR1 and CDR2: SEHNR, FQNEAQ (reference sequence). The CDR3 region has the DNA TGTGCCAGCAGCCCCCACGAGGGGGCTTGGGGCTACACCTTC. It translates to CASSPHEGAWGYTF. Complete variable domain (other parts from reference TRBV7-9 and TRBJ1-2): DTGVSQNPRHKITKRGQNVTFRCDPISEHNRLYWYRQTLGQGPEFLTYFQNEAQLEKSRLLSDRFSAERPKGSFSTLEIQRTEQGDSAMYLCASSPHEGAWGYTFGSGTRLTVV.

The CDR3 DNA reads as TGTGCCAGCAGCGTAGTAGGGGAGTCAGATACGCAGTATTTT. Amino acids: CASSVVGESDTQYF. The genes are TRBV9 and TRBJ2-3; either TRBD1 or TRBD2 may fit D (5 bases each). Germline lookup yields CDR1 SGDLS and CDR2 YYNGEE. The CDR3 spans 14 residues. V lost 0 bases and J lost 4, with 9 bases in between. Full variable domain (missing parts from reference TRBV9 and TRBJ2-3): DSGVTQTPKHLITATGQRVTLRCSPRSGDLSVYWYQQSLDQGLQFLIQYYNGEERAKGNILERFSAQQFPDLHSELNLSSLELGDSALYFCASSVVGESDTQYFGPGTRLTVL.

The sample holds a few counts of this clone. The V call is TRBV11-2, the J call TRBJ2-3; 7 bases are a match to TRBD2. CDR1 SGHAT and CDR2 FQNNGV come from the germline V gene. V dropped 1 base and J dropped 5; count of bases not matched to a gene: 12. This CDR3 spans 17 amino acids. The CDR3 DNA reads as TGTGCCAGCAGCTTAGGCCGGCGGGAGAGCCAGGGAGATACGCAGTATTTT. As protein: CASSLGRRESQGDTQYF.

The CDR3: CASRLGGTGDNYGYTF. In DNA form, the CDR3 reads TGTGCCAGCAGACTTGGTGGGACAGGGGATAACTATGGCTACACCTTC. The rearrangement links TRBV7-8 to TRBJ1-2; 10 bases fit TRBD1. The V gene end was trimmed by 6 bases and the J gene end by 1 base; junction bases not matched to a gene: 8. The germline V gene encodes CDR1 SGHVS and CDR2 FQNEAQ. The CDR3 runs to 16 residues.

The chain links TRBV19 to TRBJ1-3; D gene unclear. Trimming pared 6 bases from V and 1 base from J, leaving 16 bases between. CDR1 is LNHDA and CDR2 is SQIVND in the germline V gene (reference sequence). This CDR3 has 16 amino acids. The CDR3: CASSPLRGRSGNTIYF. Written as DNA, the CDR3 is TGTGCCAGTAGCCCCCTCCGCGGGAGGTCTGGAAACACCATATATTTT.

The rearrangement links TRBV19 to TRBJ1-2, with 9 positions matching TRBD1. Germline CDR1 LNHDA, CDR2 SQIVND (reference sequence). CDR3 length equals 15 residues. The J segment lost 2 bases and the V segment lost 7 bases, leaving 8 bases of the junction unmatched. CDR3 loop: CASIQQGAPNYGYTF. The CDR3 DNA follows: TGTGCCAGTATCCAACAGGGGGCGCCGAACTATGGCTACACCTTC.

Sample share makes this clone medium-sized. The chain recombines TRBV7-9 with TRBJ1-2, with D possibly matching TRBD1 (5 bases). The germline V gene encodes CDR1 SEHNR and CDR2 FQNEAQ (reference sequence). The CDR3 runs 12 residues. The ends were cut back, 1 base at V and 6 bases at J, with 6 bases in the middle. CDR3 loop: CASSLGGNGYTF. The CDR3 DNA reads TGTGCCAGCAGCTTAGGGGGCAATGGCTACACCTTC.